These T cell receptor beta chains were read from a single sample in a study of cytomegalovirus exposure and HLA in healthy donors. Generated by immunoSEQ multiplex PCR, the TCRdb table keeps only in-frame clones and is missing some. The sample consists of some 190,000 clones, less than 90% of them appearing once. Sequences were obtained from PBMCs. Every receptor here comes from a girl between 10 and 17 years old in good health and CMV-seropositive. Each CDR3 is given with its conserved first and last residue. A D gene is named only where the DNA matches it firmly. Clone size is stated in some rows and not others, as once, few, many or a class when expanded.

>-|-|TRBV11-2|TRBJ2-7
TGTGCCAGCAGCTTCCCAGTCGGCGGCGCTCACGAGCAGTACTTC
CASSFPVGGAHEQYF
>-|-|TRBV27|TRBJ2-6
TGTGCCAGCAGTTTCCAGGGAACTGGGGCCAACGTCCTGACTTTC
CASSFQGTGANVLTF
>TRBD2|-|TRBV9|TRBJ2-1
TGTGCCACCGGACTAGCGGACGTCTACAATGAGCAGTTCTTC
CATGLADVYNEQFF
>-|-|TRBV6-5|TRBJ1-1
TGTGCCAGCAGCCAGGGACTGGTCGCTGAAGCTTTCTTT
CASSQGLVAEAFF
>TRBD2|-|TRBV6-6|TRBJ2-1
TGTGCCAGCGGGTGGACTAGGACCAATGAGCAGTTCTTC
CASGWTRTNEQFF
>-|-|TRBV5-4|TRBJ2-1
TGTGCCAGCAGCATGGACAGAAGCTCCTACAATGAGCAGTTCTTC
CASSMDRSSYNEQFF
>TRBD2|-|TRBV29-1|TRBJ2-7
TGCAGCGTTAGTACTAGCGGGAGAGGTTACGAGCAGTACTTC
CSVSTSGRGYEQYF
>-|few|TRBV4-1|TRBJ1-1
TGCGCCAGCAGCTTTGAACGGTCGGGTACGGTTTACACTGAAGCTTTCTTT
CASSFERSGTVYTEAFF
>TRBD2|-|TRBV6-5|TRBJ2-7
TGTGCCAGCAGTTACTGGGCGGGAGGTTATGAGCAGTACTTC
CASSYWAGGYEQYF
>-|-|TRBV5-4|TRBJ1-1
TGTGCCAGCAGCTTGTGGATAGGGGCCCCTGAAGCTTTCTTT
CASSLWIGAPEAFF
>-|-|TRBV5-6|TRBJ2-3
TGTGCCAGCAGCAAGCAGGATCCAGATACGCAGTATTTT
CASSKQDPDTQYF
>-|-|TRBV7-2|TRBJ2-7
TGTGCCAGCAGCCTGGGAGCGTACAGCAGCTCCTACGAGCAGTACTTC
CASSLGAYSSSYEQYF
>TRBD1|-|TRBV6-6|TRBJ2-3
TGTGCCAGCAGTTCAACAGGGGGGACTGGCACAGATACGCAGTATTTT
CASSSTGGTGTDTQYF
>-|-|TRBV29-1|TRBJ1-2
TGCAGCGTTGCCGATTGGGGGCCCTATGGCTACACCTTC
CSVADWGPYGYTF
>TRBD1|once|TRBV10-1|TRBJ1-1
TGCGCCAGCAGTGTAGGACAGGGCACTGAAGCTTTCTTT
CASSVGQGTEAFF
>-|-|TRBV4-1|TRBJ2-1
TGCGCCAGCAGCCAGCAGCTCGGGGACAATGAGCAGTTCTTC
CASSQQLGDNEQFF
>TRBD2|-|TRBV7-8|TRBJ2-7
TGTGCCAGCAGCTTACTTAGCGGGAGCCACGAGCAGTACTTC
CASSLLSGSHEQYF
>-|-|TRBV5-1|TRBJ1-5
TGCGCCAGCAGCCCAACAGGAGATAGCAATCAGCCCCAGCATTTT
CASSPTGDSNQPQHF
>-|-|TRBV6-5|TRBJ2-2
TGTGCCAGCAGACCTTGGCCCTACACCGGGGAGCTGTTTTTT
CASRPWPYTGELFF
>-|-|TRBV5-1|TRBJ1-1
TGCGCCAGCTCGCTTGTGGGGACAAGTTACACTGAAGCTTTCTTT
CASSLVGTSYTEAFF
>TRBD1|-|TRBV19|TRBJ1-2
TGTGCCAGTAACAGGGGTGTTAACCTTAACTATGGCTACACCTTC
CASNRGVNLNYGYTF
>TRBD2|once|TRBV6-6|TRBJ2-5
TGTGCCAGCAGTAGCCTTGGACTAGCGGGAGTGGAGACCCAGTACTTC
CASSSLGLAGVETQYF
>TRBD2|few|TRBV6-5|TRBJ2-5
TGTGCCAGCAAAACTAGCGATTCTGGGACCCAGTACTTC
CASKTSDSGTQYF
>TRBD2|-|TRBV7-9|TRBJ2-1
TGTGCCAGCAGCTTCTCACTAGCGGCTCTGTACAATGAGCAGTTCTTC
CASSFSLAALYNEQFF
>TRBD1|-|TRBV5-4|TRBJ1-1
TGTGCCAGCAGCTTAGGGACAGGGTACACTGAAGCTTTCTTT
CASSLGTGYTEAFF
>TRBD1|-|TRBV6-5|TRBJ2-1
TGTGCCAGCAGTTACGGGACAGGGGAATATGAGCAGTTCTTC
CASSYGTGEYEQFF
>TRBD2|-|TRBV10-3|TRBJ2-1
TGTGCCATCAGTGAGTCCCTAGCGGGCGCCTACAATGAGCAGTTCTTC
CAISESLAGAYNEQFF
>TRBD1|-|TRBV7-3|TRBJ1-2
TGTGCCAGCAGCCTAGGGGCAGGGGGAGGCTACACCTTC
CASSLGAGGGYTF
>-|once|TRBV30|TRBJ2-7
TGTGCCTGGAGTGCTAGCTCCTACGAGCAGTACTTC
CAWSASSYEQYF
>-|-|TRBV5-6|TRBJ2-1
TGTGCCAGCATTAGGGGGGGGAGGGAGCCCCGTCACAATGAGCAGTTCTTC
CASIRGGREPRHNEQFF
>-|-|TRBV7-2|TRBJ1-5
TGTGCCAGCAGCTTAGTTACGGGGGGCGCATTTCAGCCCCAGCATTTT
CASSLVTGGAFQPQHF
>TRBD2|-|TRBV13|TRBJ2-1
TGTGCCAGCGGCGGTGCGGGAGTGAGGCTCTTC
CASGGAGVRLF
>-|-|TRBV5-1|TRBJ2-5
TGCGCCAGCAGCTTGGAGGGCAGGGTGGCAGAGACCCAGTACTTC
CASSLEGRVAETQYF
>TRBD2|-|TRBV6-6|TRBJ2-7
TGTGCCAGCAGACTAGCGTCTCCCTACGAGCAGTACTTC
CASRLASPYEQYF
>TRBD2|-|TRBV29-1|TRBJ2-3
TGCAGCGTTGATCGGCTAGCGGGCCCCGATCATCGGGCAGATACGCAGTATTTT
CSVDRLAGPDHRADTQYF
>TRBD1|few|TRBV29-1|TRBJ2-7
TGCAGCGTTGGGGAACAGGGGATCCACGAGCAGTACTTC
CSVGEQGIHEQYF
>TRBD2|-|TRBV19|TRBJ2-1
TGTGCCAGTAGTGAGGCCGGGACTAGCGGGATCAGTGAGCAGTTCTTC
CASSEAGTSGISEQFF
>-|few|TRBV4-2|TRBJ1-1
TGTGCCAGCAGCCAAGATCTAAGCCGGGGGACTGAAGCTTTCTTT
CASSQDLSRGTEAFF
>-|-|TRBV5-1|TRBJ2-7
TGCGCCAGCAGCTTGGGACTTTTAGGAGAGCAGTACTTC
CASSLGLLGEQYF